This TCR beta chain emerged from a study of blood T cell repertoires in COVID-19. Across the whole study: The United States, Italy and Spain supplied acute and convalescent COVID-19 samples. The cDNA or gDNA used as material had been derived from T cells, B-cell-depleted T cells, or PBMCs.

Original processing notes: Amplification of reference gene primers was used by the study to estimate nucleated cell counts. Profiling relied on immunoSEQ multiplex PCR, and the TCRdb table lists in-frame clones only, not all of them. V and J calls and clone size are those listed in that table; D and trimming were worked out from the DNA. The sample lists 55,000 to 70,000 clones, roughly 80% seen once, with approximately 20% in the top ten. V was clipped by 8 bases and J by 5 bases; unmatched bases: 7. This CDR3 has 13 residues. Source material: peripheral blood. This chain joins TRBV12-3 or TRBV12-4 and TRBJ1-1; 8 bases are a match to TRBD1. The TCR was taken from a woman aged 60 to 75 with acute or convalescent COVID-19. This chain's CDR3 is CASRQGPVTEAFF. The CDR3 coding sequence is TGTGCCAGCCGACAGGGGCCGGTTACTGAAGCTTTCTTT.